The next 28 T cell receptor beta chains were all read from a single sample in a study of T cell responses to AZD1222 COVID-19 vaccine. Produced via immunoSEQ multiplex PCR; TCRdb's table is partial and in-frame only. The table lists about 100,000 clones, around 92% of them singletons, with around 8.6% in the top ten. The starting material was peripheral blood, obtained 28 days after the second AZD1222 dose. The receptors come from an adult who received the AZD1222 COVID-19 vaccine.

The chain is built from TRBV20-1 and TRBJ2-7; 9 nucleotides line up with TRBD1. The CDR3 sequence is 14 residues long. Per germline, CDR1 DFQATT and CDR2 SNEGSKA (reference sequence). Unmatched junction bases numbered 5, after V lost 3 bases and J lost 2 bases. CDR3 sequence reads: CSASIRDRAYEQYF. CDR3 DNA sequence: TGCAGTGCTAGTATACGGGACAGGGCCTACGAGCAGTACTTC.

On this clone itself: The same CDR3 can be traced to other DNA sequences in this sample. V is TRBV28 and J is TRBJ2-7; possible D gene TRBD1, 5 bases. From germline, CDR1 is MDHEN and CDR2 SYDVKM. V was clipped by 3 bases and J by 7 bases, with 10 bases between them. The CDR3 is made up of 12 amino acids. This CDR3 reads CASSLKGYEQYF. The CDR3 region has the DNA TGTGCCAGCAGTTTGAAGGGGTATGAGCAGTACTTC.

The chain uses TRBV7-6 and TRBJ2-1; D remains unclear. CDR1 is SGHVS and CDR2 is FNYEAQ in the germline V gene. Trimming cost V 0 bases and J 3 bases, with 6 bases left between them. This CDR3 region has 14 residues. CDR3 coding DNA: TGTGCCAGCAGCTTAGCGTCTCACTACAATGAGCAGTTCTTC. The encoded protein is CASSLASHYNEQFF.

The chain uses TRBV10-3 and TRBJ2-7; D remains unclear. CDR3 size: 15 residues. Trimming left V 3 bases short and J 1 base short, with 13 bases between. The germline V gene encodes CDR1 ENHRY and CDR2 SYGVKD. The CDR3 sequence is CAISDIGIKSYEQYF. The CDR3 DNA reads TGTGCCATCAGTGATATAGGGATCAAGTCCTACGAGCAGTACTTC.

This chain joins TRBV29-1 and TRBJ1-1; D is ambiguous. The CDR3 spans 16 residues. CDR1 and CDR2 from the germline V gene are SQVTM and ANQGSEA. Trimming took off 4 bases at V and 0 bases at J, with 18 bases between the two ends. CDR3 loop: CSVGRLRLGLNTEAFF. CDR3 nucleotides: TGCAGCGTTGGCCGACTTCGACTTGGCCTGAACACTGAAGCTTTCTTT.

V usage is TRBV29-1 and J usage is TRBJ1-1, with 8 positions matching TRBD1. Germline CDR1 reads SQVTM; CDR2 reads ANQGSEA. Trimming at V came to 7 bases and at J to 1 base, leaving 5 bases not matched to a gene. The CDR3 is made up of 13 amino acids. CDR3 residues: CSGTGTQNTEAFF. CDR3 in DNA: TGCAGCGGGACAGGGACACAGAACACTGAAGCTTTCTTT.

This chain links TRBV19 with TRBJ1-2, with 9 positions matching TRBD1. Trimming cost V 6 bases and J 6 bases; bases outside gene matches: 8. The germline gives CDR1 LNHDA, CDR2 SQIVND (reference sequence). This CDR3 region has 14 residues. CDR3 in amino acids: CASSPQGAAHGYTF. CDR3 DNA sequence: TGTGCCAGTAGCCCACAGGGGGCGGCCCATGGCTACACCTTC.

The chain recombines TRBV5-4 with TRBJ2-1; 8 bases agree with TRBD2. J was trimmed by 3 bases and V by 3 bases; bases with no gene match: 5. The length of the CDR3 is 15 residues. From germline, CDR1 is SGHNT and CDR2 YYREEE (reference sequence). CDR3 sequence: CASSSGSGSYNEQFF. For the CDR3, the DNA is TGTGCCAGCAGCTCGGGAAGCGGGAGCTACAATGAGCAGTTCTTC.

This clone occurred once. This sequence joins TRBV5-6 and TRBJ1-1, with 8 bases that match TRBD1. The germline V gene encodes CDR1 SGHDT and CDR2 YYEEEE. Trimming removed 5 bases from V and 3 bases from J; junction bases left unmatched: 9. This CDR3 comprises 15 residues. The CDR3 spells CASSHRTGSHTEAFF. The CDR3 nucleotides are TGTGCCAGCAGTCACCGGACAGGGTCGCACACTGAAGCTTTCTTT.

The CDR3 loop reads CASSLRTGANTEAFF. For the CDR3, the DNA is TGTGCCAGCAGCTTACGAACAGGGGCGAACACTGAAGCTTTCTTT. The V call is TRBV11-2, the J call TRBJ1-1; 7 bases are shared with TRBD1. Germline V CDR1 and CDR2: SGHAT, FQNNGV. The CDR3 sequence is 15 residues long. The trim removed 2 bases at V and 1 base at J, leaving 4 bases unmatched.

The genes are TRBV28 and TRBJ1-5, with 7 bases aligning to TRBD1. The CDR3 has 16 residues. V dropped 5 bases and J dropped 7; count of bases not matched to a gene: 14. The germline gives CDR1 MDHEN, CDR2 SYDVKM. Here the CDR3 DNA reads TGTGCCAGCAGTCCCCTAACGAGGGGGCTGGAGCAGCCCCAGCATTTT. Translated: CASSPLTRGLEQPQHF.

The J gene is TRBJ1-2, the V gene TRBV3-1 (or the pseudogene TRBV3-2); weak D call: TRBD1 (6 bases). Trimming removed 3 bases from V and 4 bases from J, with 12 bases in between. The CDR3 totals 14 residues. Germline assignment: CDR1 LGHDT and CDR2 YNNKEL (reference sequence). CDR3 sequence reads: CASSHLGQTYGYTF. The CDR3 DNA is TGTGCCAGCAGCCACCTAGGACAGACCTATGGCTACACCTTC.

The chain has TRBV15 and TRBJ1-5, with D unclear. Trimming stripped 5 bases from V and 4 bases from J, with 18 bases between. Germline V gene lookup returns CDR1 LNHNV and CDR2 YYDKDF (reference sequence). CDR3 length equals 16 residues. The DNA of the CDR3 is TGTGCCACCAGCCCCCATCTTGGGAAGGTTAATCAGCCCCAGCATTTT. Its protein is CATSPHLGKVNQPQHF.

The chain uses TRBV6-4 and TRBJ1-6; TRBD1 matches at 7 bases. Germline lookup yields CDR1 MRHNA and CDR2 SNTAGT. This CDR3 has 15 residues. V lost 7 bases, J lost 2 bases, and 5 bases stayed unmatched. The CDR3 loop reads CASKKGAAYNSPLHF. The CDR3 DNA reads TGTGCCAGCAAGAAGGGGGCGGCCTATAATTCACCCCTCCACTTT.

V gene TRBV28 combines with J gene TRBJ1-5; 9 nucleotides align to TRBD1. The germline gives CDR1 MDHEN, CDR2 SYDVKM. Losses at the gene ends were 6 bases for V and 5 bases for J; bases not matched to a gene: 5. There are 14 residues in the CDR3. The CDR3 sequence: CASSPGQGYQPQHF. CDR3 sequence (DNA): TGTGCCAGCAGCCCCGGACAGGGGTATCAGCCCCAGCATTTT. The full variable domain, its missing parts supplied by reference TRBV28 and TRBJ1-5, is DVKVTQSSRYLVKRTGEKVFLECVQDMDHENMFWYRQDPGLGLRLIYFSYDVKMKEKGDIPEGYSVSREKKERFSLILESASTNQTSMYLCASSPGQGYQPQHFGDGTRLSIL.

The CDR3 spells CASSRTTSFYEQFF. In DNA form, the CDR3 reads TGTGCCAGCAGTCGAACTACTAGTTTTTATGAGCAGTTCTTC. The V and J genes are TRBV7-2 and TRBJ2-1, with TRBD2 as a possible D gene (5 bases). This CDR3 has 14 amino acids. Germline CDR1 is SGHTA and CDR2 is FQGNSA. The ends were cut back, 6 bases at V and 8 bases at J, with 17 bases in the middle.

This chain links TRBV3-1 (or the pseudogene TRBV3-2) with TRBJ2-1; possible D gene TRBD2, 5 bases. Trimming shortened V by 5 bases and J by 8 bases, and 16 bases separated the two germline ends. Germline lookup yields CDR1 LGHDT and CDR2 YNNKEL (reference sequence). The CDR3 spans 14 residues. The CDR3 sequence: CASSLVLAPYEQFF. As DNA, the CDR3 is TGTGCCAGCAGCTTGGTCCTAGCCCCGTATGAGCAGTTCTTC.

The chain recombines TRBV9 with TRBJ2-2; 7 positions agree with TRBD2. With V trimmed by 4 bases and J by 0 bases, 6 bases remained unmatched. Germline assignment: CDR1 SGDLS and CDR2 YYNGEE. The CDR3 is 16 amino acids. The CDR3 DNA reads as TGTGCCAGCAGCTCCCGACTAGCAACGAACACCGGGGAGCTGTTTTTT. As protein: CASSSRLATNTGELFF.

The J gene is TRBJ2-1, the V gene TRBV3-1 (or the pseudogene TRBV3-2); 8 nucleotides line up with TRBD2. The germline V gene encodes CDR1 LGHDT and CDR2 YNNKEL (reference sequence). The CDR3 is made up of 16 amino acids. The V gene end was trimmed by 0 bases and the J gene end by 10 bases; junction bases not matched to a gene: 11. CDR3 sequence: CASSQDASGRYREQFF. Written as DNA, the CDR3 is TGTGCCAGCAGCCAAGATGCCAGCGGGAGATATCGGGAGCAGTTCTTC.

This chain links TRBV6-5 with TRBJ2-7; possibly TRBD2 for D (6 bases). This CDR3 is 14 amino acids long. Germline CDR1 is MNHEY and CDR2 is SVGAGI. Between the trimmed V and J ends, which lost 6 bases and 1 base, there was a span of 13 bases. CDR3 protein: CASRGGARSYEQYF. CDR3 sequence (DNA): TGTGCCAGCAGGGGCGGGGCCCGATCCTACGAGCAGTACTTC.

The chain carries TRBV10-3 and TRBJ2-3, with 8 bases fitting TRBD1. This CDR3 has 12 residues. V lost 8 bases, J lost 5 bases, and 3 bases stayed unmatched. Germline assignment: CDR1 ENHRY and CDR2 SYGVKD. CDR3 residues: CAIGQGRDTQYF. CDR3 nucleotide sequence: TGTGCCATCGGACAGGGTAGAGATACGCAGTATTTT.

Only one count was recorded for this clone. J is TRBJ2-5 and V is TRBV12-3 or TRBV12-4, with D possibly matching TRBD2 (6 bases). This CDR3 has 13 residues. V gave up 6 bases and J gave up 5 bases, with 13 bases separating them. The CDR3 is CASRLAAGETQYF. The CDR3 coding sequence is TGTGCCAGCAGACTGGCCGCGGGGGAGACCCAGTACTTC.

J is TRBJ1-2 and V is TRBV18; D not resolved. V gave up 0 bases and J gave up 2 bases, with 10 bases separating them. The germline CDR1 and CDR2 sequences are KGHSH and LQKENI. This CDR3 spans 15 amino acids. CDR3 protein: CASSPPEGENYGYTF. The CDR3 region has the DNA TGTGCCAGCTCACCACCGGAGGGAGAGAACTATGGCTACACCTTC.

CDR3 sequence reads: CAWPGTNGYTF. As DNA, the CDR3 is TGTGCCTGGCCCGGGACAAATGGCTACACCTTC. V gene TRBV30 combines with J gene TRBJ1-2; possibly TRBD1 for D (6 bases). Per germline, CDR1 GTSNPN and CDR2 SVGIG (reference sequence). The CDR3 consists of 11 residues. Trimming cost V 5 bases and J 6 bases, with 10 bases left between them.

The rearrangement joins TRBV7-2 to TRBJ2-3; TRBD2 agrees at 13 bases. V dropped 0 bases and J dropped 5; count of bases not matched to a gene: 14. This CDR3 has 20 residues. CDR1 and CDR2 from the germline V gene are SGHTA and FQGNSA. In DNA form, the CDR3 reads TGTGCCAGCAGCTTAGCGCATGGACTAGCGGGAGATCTGGCTGGAGATACGCAGTATTTT. The encoded protein is CASSLAHGLAGDLAGDTQYF.

DNA for the CDR3: TGTGCCAGCAGCCAACGGGGAAACACCGGGGAGCTGTTTTTT. Its translation is CASSQRGNTGELFF. This sequence joins TRBV11-3 and TRBJ2-2; tentatively, D is TRBD2 (5 bases). This CDR3 region has 14 residues. Germline CDR1 reads SGHNT; CDR2 reads YENEEA. Trimming removed 5 bases from V and 2 bases from J, with 9 bases in between.

This clone showed up just once. This chain connects TRBV5-8 to TRBJ1-1, with D perhaps TRBD1 (6 bases). The CDR3 runs to 14 residues. In germline, CDR1 is SGHTS, CDR2 YDEGEE. V lost 1 base, J lost 1 base, and 8 bases lay in between. CDR3 DNA sequence: TGTGCCAGCAGCTTGCGAGGGGGGAACACTGAAGCTTTCTTT. It yields the protein CASSLRGGNTEAFF. The entire variable domain, with the rest obtained from reference TRBV5-8 and TRBJ1-1, is as follows: EAGVTQSPTHLIKTRGQQATLRCSPISGHTSVYWYQQALGLGLQFLLWYDEGEERNRGNFPPRFSGRQFPNYSSELNVNALELEDSALYLCASSLRGGNTEAFFGQGTRLTVV.

The V and J genes are TRBV5-3 and TRBJ1-5; the D gene is possibly TRBD1 (5 bases). TRBV5-3 is marked as an open reading frame, function uncertain. The CDR3 spans 16 residues. Trimming left V 0 bases short and J 3 bases short, with 13 bases between. CDR3 in DNA: TGTGCCAGAAGCTTGGCCGGTACAGGCTACAATCAGCCCCAGCATTTT. As protein: CARSLAGTGYNQPQHF.